The text below deals with one T cell receptor beta chain. This record belongs to a study of blood T cell repertoires in COVID-19. Overall study context: PBMCs, B-cell-depleted T cells, or T cells were the source of the cDNA or gDNA that made up the material.

Using immunoSEQ multiplex PCR, the repertoire was profiled, and TCRdb retains in-frame clones only, with some absent. In the table there are under 130,000 clones, about 80% of which are singletons. The sequence was collected from a woman aged 65 to 85 with acute or convalescent COVID-19. What was sequenced was peripheral blood.

CDR3 residues: CASSPLEGAKSYEQYF. CDR3 nucleotides: TGCGCCAGCAGCCCCCTTGAGGGGGCGAAGTCCTACGAGCAGTACTTC. This chain joins TRBV5-1 and TRBJ2-7; 7 bases line up with TRBD1. Germline V gives CDR1 SGHRS, CDR2 YFSETQ. V was clipped by 4 bases and J by 1 base; unmatched bases: 11. This CDR3 is 16 amino acids long.